Listed here are 12 T cell receptor beta chains from one sample, sequenced in a study of graft-versus-host responses after intestinal transplantation. Measured with immunoSEQ multiplex PCR; TCRdb has only the in-frame clones, and not every one. Of over 60,000 clones detected, more than 90% appear once; the ten largest clones hold around 7%. Sequencing used bone marrow, obtained around 720 days after intestinal transplantation. The source is a human patient who received an intestinal transplant, so some T cells may come from the graft donor.

This rearrangement joins TRBV20-1 to TRBJ2-7; D unclear. The CDR3 covers 11 residues. Trimming shortened V by 0 bases and J by 3 bases, and 3 bases separated the two germline ends. In germline, CDR1 is DFQATT, CDR2 SNEGSKA (reference sequence). The CDR3 reads CSARDFYEQYF. CDR3 sequence (DNA): TGCAGTGCTAGAGATTTCTACGAGCAGTACTTC.

The chain is built from TRBV4-1 and TRBJ1-3; the D is unclear. CDR3 size: 15 residues. V was cut by 0 bases and J by 1 base, with 7 bases left in between. CDR1 and CDR2 (germline): MGHRA, YSYEKL. The CDR3, as DNA: TGCGCCAGCAGCCAAGATCCGAGGTCTGGAAACACCATATATTTT. It codes for CASSQDPRSGNTIYF.

The chain joins TRBV4-1 to TRBJ2-2; D possibly corresponds to TRBD2 (6 bases). Germline CDR1 and CDR2: MGHRA and YSYEKL. The CDR3 sequence is 16 residues long. Trimming removed 1 base at V and 4 bases at J, with 13 bases between. This CDR3 is CASSQVGTGATGELFF. Written as DNA, the CDR3 is TGCGCCAGCAGCCAAGTCGGGACTGGGGCCACCGGGGAGCTGTTTTTT.

V usage is TRBV5-1 and J usage is TRBJ2-1; D could derive from TRBD1 or TRBD2 (7 bases each). Germline-derived CDR1 and CDR2 are SGHRS and YFSETQ. The CDR3 covers 16 residues. V was shortened by 0 bases and J by 7 bases, with 17 bases between the two germline ends. CDR3 in amino acids: CASSLGQTGRVNEQFF. The CDR3 DNA reads as TGCGCCAGCAGCTTGGGTCAGACAGGGAGGGTAAATGAGCAGTTCTTC.

The V and J genes are TRBV6-6 and TRBJ1-3; D is ambiguous. The CDR3 runs 14 residues. Trimming stripped 8 bases from V and 2 bases from J, with 13 bases between. CDR1 is MNHNY and CDR2 is SVGAGI in the germline V gene (reference sequence). CDR3 sequence (DNA): TGTGCCAGCTCCCAGCCAGGTGCTGGAAACACCATATATTTT. It encodes CASSQPGAGNTIYF.

This clone has only a few counts. The chain combines TRBV7-3 with TRBJ2-1, with 7 nucleotides matching TRBD2. The V segment lost 1 base and the J segment 0 bases; nucleotides outside the gene matches: 9. The CDR3 loop spans 18 amino acids. Looked up from germline, CDR1 is SGHTA and CDR2 is FQGTGA. This CDR3 is CASSLSPRRTSSYNEQFF. DNA for the CDR3: TGTGCCAGCAGCTTAAGCCCACGACGGACTAGCTCCTACAATGAGCAGTTCTTC.

This chain connects TRBV7-2 to TRBJ2-2; D may be TRBD2 (6 bases). This CDR3 is built from 15 residues. V lost 7 bases, J lost 4 bases, and 16 bases lay in between. Germline V CDR1 and CDR2: SGHTA, FQGNSA. CDR3 nucleotides: TGTGCCAGCACCCCCCTGCCCGGGGGCACCGGGGAGCTGTTTTTT. It is translated as CASTPLPGGTGELFF.

Here the CDR3 DNA reads TGTGCCAGCAGCCAAGATTGGGGGAACGATGAGCAGTTCTTC. It yields the protein CASSQDWGNDEQFF. The V call is TRBV14, the J call TRBJ2-1; D is perhaps TRBD1 or TRBD2 (5 bases each). This CDR3 has 14 residues. Germline-derived CDR1 and CDR2 are SGHDN and FVKESK. Trimming took 0 bases from V and 8 from J, leaving 11 bases between them.

This clone was counted a single time. The genes are TRBV28 and TRBJ1-5; the match to TRBD1 covers 8 bases. The CDR3 has 16 amino acids. Unmatched junction bases numbered 7, after V lost 3 bases and J lost 3 bases. Germline CDR1 reads MDHEN; CDR2 reads SYDVKM. The DNA of the CDR3 is TGTGCCAGCAGTTTTAGGGGGACAGGCTACAATCAGCCCCAGCATTTT. Translating gives CASSFRGTGYNQPQHF. The whole variable domain, remainder taken from reference TRBV28 and TRBJ1-5, is DVKVTQSSRYLVKRTGEKVFLECVQDMDHENMFWYRQDPGLGLRLIYFSYDVKMKEKGDIPEGYSVSREKKERFSLILESASTNQTSMYLCASSFRGTGYNQPQHFGDGTRLSIL.

This sequence joins TRBV5-5 and TRBJ2-7, with 10 bases lining up with TRBD2. The CDR3 runs to 14 residues. Germline assignment: CDR1 SGHKS and CDR2 YYEKEE (reference sequence). The V and J ends lost 4 bases and 4 bases, in that order; junction bases with no gene match: 5. CDR3 sequence (DNA): TGTGCCAGCAGCCCGGGACTAGCGCTGTACGAGCAGTACTTC. Translating gives CASSPGLALYEQYF.

V usage is TRBV28 and J usage is TRBJ2-7; D possibly corresponds to TRBD2 (6 bases). The CDR3 runs 16 residues. V was clipped by 3 bases and J by 0 bases, with 15 bases between them. Germline-derived CDR1 and CDR2 are MDHEN and SYDVKM. The CDR3 coding sequence is TGTGCCAGCAGTTTTAGGACCGGGGACTCCTCCTACGAGCAGTACTTC. Its translation: CASSFRTGDSSYEQYF.

The chain is built from TRBV6-1 and TRBJ1-1; TRBD1 might be the D (5 bases). Deletions cut 10 bases from V and 3 bases from J, with 15 bases between. The CDR3 length is 13 residues. Germline lookup yields CDR1 MNHNS and CDR2 SASEGT. In DNA, the CDR3 is TGTGCCACGCGACAGTCGAGGGACACTGAAGCTTTCTTT. Protein product: CATRQSRDTEAFF.